What follows is one TCR beta chain and its context. In the study's own analysis: Amplification of reference gene primers was used by the study to estimate nucleated cell counts. Repertoires were generated with immunoSEQ multiplex PCR, while TCRdb's copy carries only in-frame clones and drops some. The DNA was the basis for D and trimming; V, J and clone size are from that table. The table lists fewer than 350,000 clones, 89% of them singletons, with under 5% in the top ten. This sample was taken from a study of blood T cell repertoires in COVID-19. This CDR3 is built from 15 residues. Germline CDR1 is LNHDA and CDR2 is SQIVND (reference sequence). Unmatched junction bases numbered 10, after V lost 7 bases and J lost 3 bases.

This receptor was obtained from a woman aged 60-75 years with COVID-19, enrolled during active disease. The chain uses TRBV19 and TRBJ1-2; 8 bases fit TRBD1. Input material: peripheral blood. CDR3 in DNA: TGTGCCAGTAACCATCAGGGGGCCTCCCACTATGGCTACACCTTC. Its translation is CASNHQGASHYGYTF.